This record looks at one T cell receptor (beta chain) sequence and its context. Its specificity is unknown. Both iRepertoire HTBI primers and Arm-PCR of CDR3 regions were used to build the TCR beta libraries. TCRdb fed the multiplex PCR reads into MiXCR, producing one record per CDR3 protein. Among over 300,000 distinct CDR3 sequences listed, about 20% were seen once. The data derive from a study of regulatory T cells in long-lasting Graves disease. General study findings and limits: Preferential use of TRBV28, TRBJ1-2 and TRBJ2-5 was seen in persistent disease. New patients shared around 980 public clonotypes, and persistent patients shared more, with 2,741. Accuracy was possibly reduced by small sample size.

This CDR3 region has 16 residues. J was trimmed by 4 bases and V by 1 base; bases with no gene match: 9. From germline, CDR1 is LGHNA and CDR2 YSLEER. Specified time point: persistent/refractory GD, antithyroid drugs over 5 years with positive TRAb. Extracted RNA from PBMCs served as the source of the TCR library. Patients all came to the study from an endocrinology department in Xi'an, China. The material sequenced was peripheral blood mononuclear cells (PBMCs), taken when the disease was refractory, from a patient treated with antithyroid drugs. The chain carries TRBV4-3 and TRBJ1-1; 7 bases agree with TRBD1. The receptor comes from a female donor with Graves disease. The CDR3: CASSQGEDRLSTEAFF. The CDR3 nucleotides are TGCGCCAGCAGCCAAGGTGAGGACAGGCTCAGCACTGAAGCTTTCTTT.